The sequence of this T cell receptor (beta chain) was determined in a study of OX40 agonist ivuxolimab in advanced cancers. This CDR3 has 14 amino acids. Germline-derived CDR1 and CDR2 are SEHNR and FQNEAQ (reference sequence). V shed 5 bases and J shed 6 bases, with 13 bases lying between them. Study results and caveats: In the 0.1 to 3.0 mg/kg range, CD4+ and CD8+ blood T cells had expanded clonally by week 6. Among the lowest peripheral clonal expansion occurred in 0.1-3.0 mg/kg partial responders.

About this clone itself: Antigen specificity is unknown.

Produced via immunoSEQ multiplex PCR; TCRdb's table is partial and in-frame only. The sample yields under 80,000 clones, about 93% seen once. The origin of this receptor is an adult with an advanced solid tumor such as melanoma, head and neck, liver or kidney cancer. V is TRBV7-9 and J is TRBJ2-2; D is unresolved. This specimen was CD4+ or CD8+ T cells sorted from blood, taken in a trial of the OX40 agonist ivuxolimab. DNA of the CDR3: TGTGCCAGCAGCCGTAAAGAGGACGCCGGGGAGCTGTTTTTT. This encodes CASSRKEDAGELFF.